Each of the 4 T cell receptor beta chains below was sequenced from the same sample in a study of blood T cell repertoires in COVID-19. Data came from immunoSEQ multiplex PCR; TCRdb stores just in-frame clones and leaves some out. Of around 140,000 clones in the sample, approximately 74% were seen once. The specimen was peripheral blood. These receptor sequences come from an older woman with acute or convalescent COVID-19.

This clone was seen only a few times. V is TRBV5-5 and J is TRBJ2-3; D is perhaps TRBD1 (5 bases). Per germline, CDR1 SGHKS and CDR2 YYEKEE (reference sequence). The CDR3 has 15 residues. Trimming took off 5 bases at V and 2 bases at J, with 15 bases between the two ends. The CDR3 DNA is TGTGCCAGCAGGCCTGGGGCAACCATCACAGATACGCAGTATTTT. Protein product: CASRPGATITDTQYF.

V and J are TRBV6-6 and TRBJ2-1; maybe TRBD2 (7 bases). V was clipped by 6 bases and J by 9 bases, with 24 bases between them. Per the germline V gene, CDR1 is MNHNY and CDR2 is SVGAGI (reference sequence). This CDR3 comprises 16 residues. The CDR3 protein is CASSPNRGGRRGEQFF. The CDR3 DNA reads TGTGCCAGCAGCCCGAATAGGGGGGGAAGGCGGGGTGAGCAGTTCTTC.

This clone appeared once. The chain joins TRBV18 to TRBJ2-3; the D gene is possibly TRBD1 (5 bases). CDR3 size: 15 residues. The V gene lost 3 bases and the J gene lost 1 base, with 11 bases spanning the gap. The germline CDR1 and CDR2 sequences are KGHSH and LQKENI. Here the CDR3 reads CASSPRDGGTDTQYF. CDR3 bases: TGTGCCAGCTCACCCAGGGATGGCGGCACAGATACGCAGTATTTT.

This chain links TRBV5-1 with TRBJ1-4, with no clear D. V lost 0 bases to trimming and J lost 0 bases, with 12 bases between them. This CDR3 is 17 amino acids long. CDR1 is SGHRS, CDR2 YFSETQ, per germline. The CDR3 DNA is TGCGCCAGCAGCTTGGCAAGCGGGTCCTCAACTAATGAAAAACTGTTTTTT. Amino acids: CASSLASGSSTNEKLFF.